This is a list of T cell receptor beta chains from one sample in a study of blood T cell repertoires in COVID-19. Generated by immunoSEQ multiplex PCR, the TCRdb table keeps only in-frame clones and is missing some. Of roughly 50,000 clones in the sample, 91% were seen once. Sequencing was performed on peripheral blood. These receptors came from a woman aged 55-70 years with active or convalescent COVID-19. The CDR3 runs from the conserved cysteine through the conserved F or W. The D gene is left open where the match is weak. Clone size is given for some rows only: seen once, a few or many times, or a class if the clone is expanded.

CDR3 protein: CASSLGGRGEAFF; CDR3 DNA: TGTGCCAGCAGCTTAGGGGGAAGGGGTGAAGCTTTCTTT; clone size: .; V gene: TRBV7-2; D gene: .; J gene: TRBJ1-1
CDR3 protein: CASSSGGLSYDEQFF; CDR3 DNA: TGTGCCAGCAGTTCAGGTGGGCTCTCGTACGATGAGCAGTTCTTC; clone size: .; V gene: TRBV28; D gene: .; J gene: TRBJ2-1
CDR3 protein: CACSKDRQGGTYNSPLHF; CDR3 DNA: TGTGCCTGCTCGAAAGACCGACAGGGTGGGACCTATAATTCACCCCTCCACTTT; clone size: few; V gene: TRBV30; D gene: TRBD1; J gene: TRBJ1-6
CDR3 protein: CASSSPARGSGDTEAFF; CDR3 DNA: TGTGCCAGCAGCTCCCCGGCTAGAGGGTCGGGGGACACTGAAGCTTTCTTT; clone size: .; V gene: TRBV13; D gene: .; J gene: TRBJ1-1
CDR3 protein: CATSRDKAGGAETQYF; CDR3 DNA: TGTGCCACCAGCAGAGATAAGGCCGGGGGTGCGGAGACCCAGTACTTC; clone size: .; V gene: TRBV15; D gene: .; J gene: TRBJ2-5
CDR3 protein: CASSLSSGVTNSPLHF; CDR3 DNA: TGTGCCAGCAGTTTGTCCAGCGGAGTGACAAATTCACCCCTCCACTTT; clone size: .; V gene: TRBV28; D gene: .; J gene: TRBJ1-6
CDR3 protein: CSVQRGLKETQYF; CDR3 DNA: TGCAGCGTCCAAAGGGGACTAAAAGAGACCCAGTACTTC; clone size: .; V gene: TRBV29-1; D gene: TRBD2; J gene: TRBJ2-5
CDR3 protein: CASTLRGTGNTIYF; CDR3 DNA: TGTGCCAGCACCCTCAGGGGGACTGGAAACACCATATATTTT; clone size: .; V gene: TRBV2; D gene: TRBD1; J gene: TRBJ1-3
CDR3 protein: CAISDQGGSQPQHF; CDR3 DNA: TGTGCCATCAGTGACCAGGGAGGAAGTCAGCCCCAGCATTTT; clone size: .; V gene: TRBV10-3; D gene: .; J gene: TRBJ1-5
CDR3 protein: CAHRASGKETQYF; CDR3 DNA: TGTGCCCACAGGGCTAGCGGCAAAGAGACCCAGTACTTC; clone size: .; V gene: TRBV28; D gene: .; J gene: TRBJ2-5
CDR3 protein: CASSQIPRVPYEQYF; CDR3 DNA: TGTGCCAGCAGCCAAATACCCAGGGTTCCCTACGAGCAGTACTTC; clone size: once; V gene: TRBV3-1/TRBV3-2; D gene: .; J gene: TRBJ2-7
CDR3 protein: CASLWASPQTEKLFF; CDR3 DNA: TGTGCCAGCCTCTGGGCGTCCCCTCAAACCGAAAAACTGTTTTTT; clone size: .; V gene: TRBV2; D gene: .; J gene: TRBJ1-4
CDR3 protein: CAIMKSHSGANVLTF; CDR3 DNA: TGTGCCATCATGAAGAGCCACTCTGGGGCCAACGTCCTGACTTTC; clone size: .; V gene: TRBV10-3; D gene: .; J gene: TRBJ2-6
CDR3 protein: CAWSSAAGGTETQYF; CDR3 DNA: TGTGCCTGGAGTAGCGCGGCAGGGGGCACGGAGACCCAGTACTTC; clone size: .; V gene: TRBV30; D gene: TRBD1; J gene: TRBJ2-5
CDR3 protein: CASSSVSYEQYF; CDR3 DNA: TGCGCCAGCAGCTCGGTATCCTACGAGCAGTACTTC; clone size: .; V gene: TRBV5-1; D gene: .; J gene: TRBJ2-7
CDR3 protein: CASSQAGLQYNSPLHF; CDR3 DNA: TGCGCCAGCAGCCAAGCGGGACTGCAGTATAATTCACCCCTCCACTTT; clone size: .; V gene: TRBV4-1; D gene: .; J gene: TRBJ1-6
CDR3 protein: CAISDPDRLYGYTF; CDR3 DNA: TGTGCCATCAGTGATCCGGACAGGCTATATGGCTACACCTTC; clone size: .; V gene: TRBV10-3; D gene: TRBD1; J gene: TRBJ1-2
CDR3 protein: CAGQGGGSPLHF; CDR3 DNA: TGTGCCGGACAGGGGGGCGGTTCACCCCTCCACTTT; clone size: .; V gene: TRBV30; D gene: TRBD1; J gene: TRBJ1-6
CDR3 protein: CAWSRGKDSGNTIYF; CDR3 DNA: TGTGCCTGGTCGAGAGGGAAGGACTCTGGAAACACCATATATTTT; clone size: .; V gene: TRBV30; D gene: .; J gene: TRBJ1-3
CDR3 protein: CASRSWAYGYTF; CDR3 DNA: TGTGCAAGTCGCTCTTGGGCCTATGGCTACACCTTC; clone size: .; V gene: TRBV12-2; D gene: .; J gene: TRBJ1-2
CDR3 protein: CASSRGSNQPQHF; CDR3 DNA: TGCGCCAGCAGCAGAGGAAGCAATCAGCCCCAGCATTTT; clone size: .; V gene: TRBV5-1; D gene: .; J gene: TRBJ1-5
CDR3 protein: CSVRHNLETQYF; CDR3 DNA: TGCAGCGTTAGACATAACCTAGAGACCCAGTACTTC; clone size: .; V gene: TRBV29-1; D gene: .; J gene: TRBJ2-5
CDR3 protein: CASSQDLERELPSPRDEQFF; CDR3 DNA: TGCGCCAGCAGCCAAGATCTGGAGCGGGAACTTCCTTCTCCTCGGGATGAGCAGTTCTTC; clone size: .; V gene: TRBV4-3; D gene: TRBD2; J gene: TRBJ2-1
CDR3 protein: CASSLGLAGGSYTQYF; CDR3 DNA: TGTGCCAGCAGCTTGGGACTAGCGGGGGGGTCCTATACGCAGTATTTT; clone size: .; V gene: TRBV5-4; D gene: TRBD2; J gene: TRBJ2-3
CDR3 protein: CASSLDRGEQYF; CDR3 DNA: TGTGCCAGCAGCTTAGATAGGGGCGAGCAGTACTTC; clone size: .; V gene: TRBV7-3; D gene: .; J gene: TRBJ2-7
CDR3 protein: CASSYSVQGSGNTIYF; CDR3 DNA: TGTGCCAGCAGTTACTCGGTTCAGGGGAGTGGAAACACCATATATTTT; clone size: .; V gene: TRBV6-6; D gene: .; J gene: TRBJ1-3
CDR3 protein: CASSLGYNRGFGEKLFF; CDR3 DNA: TGTGCCAGCAGCTTAGGTTACAACCGGGGATTTGGTGAAAAACTGTTTTTT; clone size: .; V gene: TRBV7-8; D gene: .; J gene: TRBJ1-4
CDR3 protein: CASSSRQVGGNQPQHF; CDR3 DNA: TGTGCCAGCAGCTCGAGACAGGTGGGAGGCAATCAGCCCCAGCATTTT; clone size: once; V gene: TRBV7-2; D gene: .; J gene: TRBJ1-5
CDR3 protein: CASSGTGSGNTIYF; CDR3 DNA: TGTGCCAGCAGCGGGACAGGCTCTGGAAACACCATATATTTT; clone size: .; V gene: TRBV2; D gene: TRBD1; J gene: TRBJ1-3